This T cell receptor beta chain was found in a study of read filtering for tumor transcriptome and immune sequencing. Study-level background: Mean patient age was approximately 66 years, range roughly 40 to 85; roughly 18 male, 11 to 15 female. Per sample, TCR-region reads ranged about 4 to 11 million by IR-seq, 85 to 1273 by RNA-seq.

Germline V gene sequence: CDR1 SQVTM, CDR2 ANQGSEA. The CDR3 extends over 12 amino acids. This clonotype appeared a few times. Germline and junction disagree at one end, which may indicate a read error. From about 400 ng of RNA, a library with molecular barcoded alpha/delta and beta/gamma adaptors was made. MiXCR was run by TCRdb on the reads, yielding one entry per CDR3 protein. The repertoire holds about 47,000 distinct CDR3 sequences, with about 12% as singletons. Sequencing used a population of CD138-negative cells sorted from bone marrow. This receptor was obtained from a donor at least 40 years old with multiple myeloma. The J gene is TRBJ2-1, the V gene TRBV29-1; D might be TRBD2 (5 bases). The DNA of the CDR3 is TGCGGCGTACGGGGAACATACAATGAGCAGTTCTTC. Translation gives CGVRGTYNEQFF.